These 21 T cell receptor beta chains were sequenced from one sample in a study of blood T cells in healthy people across ages. Through a sample-barcoded 5' primer and a J-beta primer mix, a second PCR was run for roughly 6 to 12 cycles. Via MiXCR, TCRdb re-called the 5' RACE reads, giving one row per CDR3 protein. This table has about 800,000 distinct CDR3 sequences, around 25% appearing once. These data were also reused for a study on T cells of mothers and their children.

The sequenced sample was blood. These receptors were taken from a boy between 10 and 17 years old in good health.

This clonotype was recorded a few times. The J gene is TRBJ2-7, the V gene TRBV15, with 8 bases that match TRBD1. The V gene end was trimmed by 3 bases and the J gene end by 2 bases; junction bases not matched to a gene: 18. The germline CDR1 and CDR2 sequences are LNHNV and YYDKDF (reference sequence). This CDR3 is built from 19 residues. Written as DNA, the CDR3 is TGTGCCACCAGCAGCCCCCCTTCGCCCGGACAGGGAGGCCCCTACGAGCAGTACTTC. This sequence encodes CATSSPPSPGQGGPYEQYF.

V is TRBV20-1 and J is TRBJ1-2; D uncertain. Germline loops: CDR1 DFQATT, CDR2 SNEGSKA (reference sequence). The CDR3 is made up of 15 amino acids. The germline V and J ends were trimmed by 3 bases and 4 bases, with 18 bases remaining between them. CDR3 nucleotide sequence: TGCAGTGCTAGGCCCTCCGGCCTGCACGGCTATGGCTACACCTTC. This gives the protein CSARPSGLHGYGYTF.

This chain links TRBV5-6 with TRBJ2-6, with D possibly matching TRBD2 (6 bases). The V end was cut by 3 bases, the J end by 1 base, with 14 bases between. Germline values: CDR1 SGHDT, CDR2 YYEEEE. CDR3 size: 17 residues. DNA for the CDR3: TGTGCCAGCAGCTGGGGGGTCCCGACATCTGGGGCCAACGTCCTGACTTTC. It translates to CASSWGVPTSGANVLTF.

This chain uses TRBV3-1 with TRBJ2-4; no clear D. Deletions cut 0 bases from V and 7 bases from J, with 4 bases between. CDR1 is LGHDT and CDR2 is YNNKEL in the germline V gene (reference sequence). The length of the CDR3 is 12 residues. The CDR3 coding sequence is TGTGCCAGCAGCCAAGATGAGAACATTCAGTACTTC. It specifies CASSQDENIQYF.

The chain links TRBV29-1 to TRBJ1-1, with D perhaps TRBD1 (5 bases). Germline CDR1 and CDR2: SQVTM and ANQGSEA. The CDR3 is made up of 14 amino acids. Trimming cost V 4 bases and J 3 bases, with 15 bases left between them. In DNA, the CDR3 is TGCAGCGTTGTGCCCGGGTTAGGGGACACTGAAGCTTTCTTT. Its translation is CSVVPGLGDTEAFF. The full variable domain, in which reference TRBV29-1 and TRBJ1-1 provide the parts outside the CDR3, is SAVISQKPSRDICQRGTSLTIQCQVDSQVTMMFWYRQQPGQSLTLIATANQGSEATYESGFVIDKFPISRPNLTFSTLTVSNMSPEDSSIYLCSVVPGLGDTEAFFGQGTRLTVV.

The genes are TRBV29-1 and TRBJ2-2; perhaps TRBD1 as D (6 bases). Trimming cost V 2 bases and J 7 bases, with 11 bases left between them. Per germline, CDR1 SQVTM and CDR2 ANQGSEA. The CDR3 length is 13 residues. CDR3 sequence: CSVEQGLVGELFF. The CDR3 DNA reads as TGCAGCGTTGAACAGGGGTTAGTCGGGGAGCTGTTTTTT.

This rearrangement joins TRBV12-3 or TRBV12-4 to TRBJ1-1, with D unresolved. The length of the CDR3 is 13 residues. With 5 bases removed from V and 2 bases from J, the gap between germline ends came to 9 bases. CDR3 loop: CASSTPINTEAFF. In nucleotides, the CDR3 is TGTGCCAGCAGTACCCCTATTAACACTGAAGCTTTCTTT.

This clonotype has just a few counts. This chain joins TRBV4-2 and TRBJ2-5, with 11 nucleotides matching TRBD2. The end of the DNA aligns better with TRBJ2-1, so the J call may be wrong. CDR1 is LGHNA, CDR2 YNFKEQ, per germline. The CDR3 totals 15 residues. Here the CDR3 DNA reads TGTGCCAGCAGCCAAGAGCAACTAGCGGGAGTTGAGCAGTTCTTC. This sequence encodes CASSQEQLAGVEQFF.

This clonotype was counted between two and nine times. V and J are TRBV4-3 and TRBJ1-4, with 12 bases lining up with TRBD1. Germline V gene sequence: CDR1 LGHNA, CDR2 YSLEER. The CDR3 has 18 residues. The J segment lost 8 bases and the V segment lost 0 bases, leaving 10 bases of the junction unmatched. CDR3 protein: CASSQDPSGDRGREKLFF. Here the CDR3 DNA reads TGCGCCAGCAGCCAAGATCCTTCCGGGGACAGGGGGCGCGAAAAACTGTTTTTT.

This clonotype showed up just a few times. The rearrangement uses TRBV6-5 and TRBJ1-5, with D possibly TRBD1 on 5 matching bases. With 7 bases removed from V and 5 bases from J, the gap between germline ends came to 18 bases. The germline gives CDR1 MNHEY, CDR2 SVGAGI. The length of the CDR3 is 15 residues. For the CDR3, the DNA is TGTGCCAGCAACGAAGGGACGGTTGGTCATCAGCCCCAGCATTTT. The encoded protein is CASNEGTVGHQPQHF.

The chain combines TRBV12-3 or TRBV12-4 with TRBJ1-5; 11 nucleotides line up with TRBD1. Trimming at V came to 5 bases and at J to 6 bases, leaving 6 bases not matched to a gene. The CDR3 has 15 residues. The CDR3 here is CASSTTGQGGQPQHF. CDR3 DNA sequence: TGTGCCAGCAGTACTACGGGACAGGGGGGTCAGCCCCAGCATTTT.

This clonotype came up a few times. The chain combines TRBV20-1 with TRBJ2-5, with TRBD2 matching over 8 bases. The CDR3 sequence is 13 residues long. Germline V gene lookup returns CDR1 DFQATT and CDR2 SNEGSKA (reference sequence). Trimming cost V 6 bases and J 1 base; bases outside gene matches: 4. The CDR3 DNA is TGCAGTGCACTCGGGACTAGCCAAGAGACCCAGTACTTC. Protein product: CSALGTSQETQYF.

The CDR3 sequence: CATQWGQINEKLFF. CDR3 sequence (DNA): TGCGCCACCCAGTGGGGTCAGATTAATGAAAAACTGTTTTTT. The chain joins TRBV5-1 to TRBJ1-4; no definite D call. This CDR3 comprises 14 residues. Germline lookup yields CDR1 SGHRS and CDR2 YFSETQ. V dropped 9 bases and J dropped 4 bases, with 16 bases sitting between them.

The gene calls are TRBV25-1 and TRBJ2-4; no definite D call. The germline V gene has CDR1 MGHDK and CDR2 SYGVNS. The CDR3 is 14 amino acids. Trimming took 3 bases from V and 4 from J, leaving 10 bases between them. CDR3 in amino acids: CASSDANGKNIQYF. For the CDR3, the DNA is TGTGCCAGCAGTGATGCGAACGGAAAAAACATTCAGTACTTC.

This clonotype appeared a few times. The chain employs TRBV24-1 and TRBJ2-7, with TRBD2 matching 7 bases. This CDR3 region has 15 residues. The germline V gene encodes CDR1 KGHDR and CDR2 SFDVKD. V gave up 3 bases and J gave up 3 bases; unmatched junction bases: 7. CDR3 loop: CATSDPTASGYEQYF. For the CDR3, the DNA is TGTGCCACCAGTGATCCTACGGCTAGCGGCTACGAGCAGTACTTC.

The sample holds a few counts of this clonotype. This chain links TRBV7-2 with TRBJ1-4; D not resolved. Trimming took off 0 bases at V and 8 bases at J, with 13 bases between the two ends. Germline V gene lookup returns CDR1 SGHTA and CDR2 FQGNSA. This CDR3 has 15 amino acids. CDR3: CASSLARGLGEKLFF. The CDR3 region has the DNA TGTGCCAGCAGCTTAGCACGGGGATTGGGCGAAAAACTGTTTTTT.

The V and J genes are TRBV12-3 or TRBV12-4 and TRBJ2-4; D gene uncertain. The CDR3 spans 13 residues. The ends were cut back, 5 bases at V and 7 bases at J, with 12 bases in the middle. In nucleotides, the CDR3 is TGTGCCAGCAGTCCCCAGACCCCGAACATTCAGTACTTC. Protein: CASSPQTPNIQYF.

With respect to this clonotype: This could be a read error, since a much larger clone is one nucleotide away. This chain uses TRBV7-2 with TRBJ2-5, with 9 bases aligning to TRBD1. The germline CDR1 and CDR2 sequences are SGHTA and FQGNSA. CDR3 size: 15 residues. J was trimmed by 1 base and V by 1 base; bases with no gene match: 1. The CDR3 region has the DNA TGTGCCAGCAGCTTAGGGGACAGGGCCCAAGAGACCCAGTACTTC. Protein product: CASSLGDRAQETQYF.

The V call is TRBV5-1, the J call TRBJ2-5; weak D call: TRBD2 (6 bases). The DNA end is a closer match to TRBJ2-7, so the J assignment may be wrong. Germline V gives CDR1 SGHRS, CDR2 YFSETQ. CDR3 length: 15 residues. CDR3 protein: CASSLDLGRRGEQYF. CDR3 bases: TGCGCCAGCAGCTTGGACCTGGGCAGGAGGGGCGAGCAGTACTTC.

This clonotype was counted only a few times. Germline and junction disagree at one end, which may indicate a read error. This sequence joins TRBV7-9 and TRBJ1-2; D gene ambiguous. The CDR3 totals 18 residues. CDR1 is SEHNR and CDR2 is FQNEAQ in the germline V gene (reference sequence). CDR3 loop: CASSGRGIAETINYGYTF. Written as DNA, the CDR3 is TGCGCCAGCAGCGGAAGAGGGATTGCGGAAACTATTAACTATGGCTACACCTTC.

The V call is TRBV12-3 or TRBV12-4, the J call TRBJ2-5, with 8 bases that match TRBD1. V was clipped by 4 bases and J by 1 base; unmatched bases: 2. This CDR3 region has 14 residues. The CDR3 DNA follows: TGTGCCAGCAGTTGGACAGGGATCCAAGAGACCCAGTACTTC. Amino acid sequence: CASSWTGIQETQYF.